This T cell receptor (beta chain) was observed in a study of CD8+CD57+ T cells in acquired aplastic anemia. On the study more broadly: Reads per healthy sample averaged approximately 10 million (CD4+) and approximately 12 million (CD8+). Study observations and caveats: Patients and controls were not found to differ significantly in CD8+ Simpson's diversity. A set of some 28 CD8+ CDR3 sequences was shared between patients and controls, and these sequences appeared highly expressed in patients.

For CDR3 and TCR beta VDJ profiling, genomic DNA was the template used. MiXCR was run by TCRdb on the reads, yielding one entry per CDR3 protein. The sample lists some 180,000 distinct CDR3 sequences, approximately 46% occurring once. The CDR3 is 13 amino acids. V was clipped by 3 bases and J by 7 bases, with 9 bases between them. Per the germline V gene, CDR1 is ENHRY and CDR2 is SYGVKD. With regard to this clonotype: Antigen specificity is unknown.

The genes are TRBV10-3 and TRBJ1-4, with D hard to call. This TCR came from a human donor in good health. Sample: sorted CD4+, CD8+, or CD8+CD57+ T cells (not recorded which) from PBMCs. Here the CDR3 DNA reads TGTGCCATCAGTGAAGGAATGGGTGAAAAACTGTTTTTT. Its protein product is CAISEGMGEKLFF.